This entry describes one T cell receptor (beta chain). The antigen is unknown. This record comes from a study of T cell clonotyping in hematopoietic cell transplantation. V lost 6 bases to trimming and J lost 5 bases, with 10 bases between them. There are 13 residues in the CDR3. CDR1 and CDR2 (germline): SGHTA, FQGNSA. Findings and limits, study-wide: Few recipient clonotypes overlapped donors; over 95% were de novo at given depth. Broader posttransplant TCR repertoire diversity was predicted by graft donor and pretransplant recipient Inverse Simpson Index values. Pathologically expanded recipient clonotypes increased progressively from day 30 to day 180 as diversity fell.

The method was immunoSEQ multiplex PCR; TCRdb's version includes in-frame clones alone and lacks a portion of them. The sample lists 7,500 to 9,500 clones; 85% were seen once. The specimen was PBMCs, collected 180 days after allogeneic stem cell transplant. The chain joins TRBV7-2 to TRBJ1-4; D is ambiguous. This receptor was identified in a female patient between 25 and 45 years old who had an allogeneic stem cell transplant, so the T cells may come from the graft donor. Some clones in this sample may be carry-over from other donors' samples. Here the CDR3 DNA reads TGTGCCAGCAGTTTCGACCCAAATGAAAAACTGTTTTTT. It is translated as CASSFDPNEKLFF.